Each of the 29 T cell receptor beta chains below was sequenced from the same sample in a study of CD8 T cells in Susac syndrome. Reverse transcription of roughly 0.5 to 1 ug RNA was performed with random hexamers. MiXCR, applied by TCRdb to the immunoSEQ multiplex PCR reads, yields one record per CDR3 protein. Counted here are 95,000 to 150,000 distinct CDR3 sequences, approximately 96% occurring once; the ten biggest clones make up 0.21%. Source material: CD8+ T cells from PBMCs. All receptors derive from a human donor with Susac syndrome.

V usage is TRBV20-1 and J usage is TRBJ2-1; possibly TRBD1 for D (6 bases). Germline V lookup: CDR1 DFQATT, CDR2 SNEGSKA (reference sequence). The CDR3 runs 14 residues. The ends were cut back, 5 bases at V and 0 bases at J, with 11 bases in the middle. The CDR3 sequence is CSAPKGDSYNEQFF. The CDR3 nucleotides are TGCAGTGCTCCCAAGGGGGACTCCTACAATGAGCAGTTCTTC.

The chain's CDR3 is CASSHPVTSGGYEQYF. In nucleotides, the CDR3 is TGCGCCAGCAGCCACCCTGTAACTAGCGGGGGCTACGAGCAGTACTTC. The V gene is TRBV4-1, the J gene TRBJ2-7; TRBD2 aligns across 11 bases. Germline values: CDR1 MGHRA, CDR2 YSYEKL. This CDR3 spans 16 amino acids. V lost 3 bases, J lost 3 bases, and 7 bases stayed unmatched.

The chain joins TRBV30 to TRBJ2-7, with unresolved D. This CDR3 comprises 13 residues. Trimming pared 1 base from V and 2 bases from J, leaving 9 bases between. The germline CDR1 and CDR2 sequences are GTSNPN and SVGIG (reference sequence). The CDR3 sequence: CAWSGTGAYEQYF. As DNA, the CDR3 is TGTGCCTGGAGTGGGACCGGAGCCTACGAGCAGTACTTC.

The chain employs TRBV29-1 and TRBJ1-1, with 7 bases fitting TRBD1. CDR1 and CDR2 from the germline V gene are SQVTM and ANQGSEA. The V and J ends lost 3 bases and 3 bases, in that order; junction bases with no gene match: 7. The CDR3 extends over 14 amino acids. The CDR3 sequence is CSVEATRGHTEAFF. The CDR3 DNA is TGCAGCGTTGAGGCCACGAGGGGGCACACTGAAGCTTTCTTT.

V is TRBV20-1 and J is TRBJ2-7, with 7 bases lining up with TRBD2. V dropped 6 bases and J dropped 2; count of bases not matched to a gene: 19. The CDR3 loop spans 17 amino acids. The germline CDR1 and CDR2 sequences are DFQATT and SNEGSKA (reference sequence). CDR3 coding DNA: TGCAGTGCCACATCAGGCCTAGCGGAAAATCGAGCCTACGAGCAGTACTTC. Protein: CSATSGLAENRAYEQYF.

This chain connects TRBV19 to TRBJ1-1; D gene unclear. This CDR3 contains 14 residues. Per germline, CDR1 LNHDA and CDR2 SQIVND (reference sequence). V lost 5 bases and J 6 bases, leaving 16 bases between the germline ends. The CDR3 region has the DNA TGTGCCAGTAGTCCTGACGGAGGTCCTTCTGAAGCTTTCTTT. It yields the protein CASSPDGGPSEAFF.

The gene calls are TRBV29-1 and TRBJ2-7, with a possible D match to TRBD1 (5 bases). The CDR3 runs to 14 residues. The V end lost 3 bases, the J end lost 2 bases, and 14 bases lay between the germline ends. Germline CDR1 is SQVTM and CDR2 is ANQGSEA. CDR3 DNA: TGCAGCGTTGATTTAACAGGTGACACCTACGAGCAGTACTTC. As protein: CSVDLTGDTYEQYF.

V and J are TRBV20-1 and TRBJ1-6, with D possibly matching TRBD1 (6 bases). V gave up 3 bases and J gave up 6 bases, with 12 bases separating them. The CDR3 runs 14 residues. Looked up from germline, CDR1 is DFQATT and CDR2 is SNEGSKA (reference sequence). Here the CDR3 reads CSASGGAGNSPLHF. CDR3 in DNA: TGCAGTGCTAGCGGGGGGGCAGGTAATTCACCCCTCCACTTT.

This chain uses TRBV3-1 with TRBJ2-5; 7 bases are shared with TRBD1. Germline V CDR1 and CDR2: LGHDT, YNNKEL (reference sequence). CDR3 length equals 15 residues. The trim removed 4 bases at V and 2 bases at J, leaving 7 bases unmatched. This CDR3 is CASSLWTGAQETQYF. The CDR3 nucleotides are TGTGCCAGCAGCCTTTGGACAGGCGCGCAAGAGACCCAGTACTTC.

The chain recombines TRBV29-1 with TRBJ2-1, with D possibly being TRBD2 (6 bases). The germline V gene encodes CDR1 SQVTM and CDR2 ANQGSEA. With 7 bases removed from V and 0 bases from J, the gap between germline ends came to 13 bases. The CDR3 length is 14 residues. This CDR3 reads CSGNSGSSYNEQFF. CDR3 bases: TGCAGCGGGAATAGCGGAAGCTCCTACAATGAGCAGTTCTTC.

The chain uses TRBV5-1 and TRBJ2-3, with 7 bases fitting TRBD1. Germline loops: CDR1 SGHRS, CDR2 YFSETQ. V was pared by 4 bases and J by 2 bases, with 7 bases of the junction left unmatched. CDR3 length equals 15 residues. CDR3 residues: CASSPGTVNTDTQYF. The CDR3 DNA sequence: TGCGCCAGCAGCCCCGGGACAGTGAACACAGATACGCAGTATTTT.

For the CDR3, the DNA is TGTGCCAGCGCTCAGGAGGGACAGTGGTGGGGCTACACCTTC. It yields the protein CASAQEGQWWGYTF. The gene calls are TRBV2 and TRBJ1-2; TRBD1 matches 7 bases. Germline lookup yields CDR1 SNHLY and CDR2 FYNNEI. CDR3 length: 14 residues. After removal of 8 bases from V and 8 bases from J, the junction contained 14 bases not matched to a gene. The full variable domain, in which reference TRBV2 and TRBJ1-2 provide the parts outside the CDR3, is EPEVTQTPSHQVTQMGQEVILRCVPISNHLYFYWYRQILGQKVEFLVSFYNNEISEKSEIFDDQFSVERPDGSNFTLKIRSTKLEDSAMYFCASAQEGQWWGYTFGSGTRLTVV.

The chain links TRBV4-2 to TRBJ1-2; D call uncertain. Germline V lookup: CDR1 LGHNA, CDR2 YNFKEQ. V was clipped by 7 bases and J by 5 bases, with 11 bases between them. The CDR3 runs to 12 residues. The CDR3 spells CASMAGSYGYTF. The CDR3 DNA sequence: TGTGCCAGCATGGCGGGGTCTTATGGCTACACCTTC.

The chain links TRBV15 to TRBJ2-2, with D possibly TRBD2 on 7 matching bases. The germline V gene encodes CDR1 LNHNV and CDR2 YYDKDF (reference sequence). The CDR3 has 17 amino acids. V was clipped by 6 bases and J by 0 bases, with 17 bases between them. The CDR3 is CATSHERGGSNTGELFF. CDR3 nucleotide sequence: TGTGCCACCAGTCATGAGCGCGGGGGCTCGAACACCGGGGAGCTGTTTTTT.

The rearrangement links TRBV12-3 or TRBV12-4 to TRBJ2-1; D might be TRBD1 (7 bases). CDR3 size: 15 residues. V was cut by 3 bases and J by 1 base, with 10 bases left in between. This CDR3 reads CASSLAGQSYNEQFF. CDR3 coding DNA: TGTGCCAGCAGTTTGGCGGGACAGTCCTACAATGAGCAGTTCTTC.

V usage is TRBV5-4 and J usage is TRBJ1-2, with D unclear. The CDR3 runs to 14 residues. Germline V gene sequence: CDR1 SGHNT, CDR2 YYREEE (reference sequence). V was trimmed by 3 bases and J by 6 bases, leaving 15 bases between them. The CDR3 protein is CASSSEGLRDGYTF. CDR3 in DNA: TGTGCCAGCAGCTCGGAAGGGCTGCGGGATGGCTACACCTTC.

The CDR3 spells CASSGQSQETQYF. CDR3 sequence (DNA): TGTGCCAGCAGTGGGCAGTCGCAAGAGACCCAGTACTTC. The chain combines TRBV12-3 or TRBV12-4 with TRBJ2-5; D is uncertain. Trimming took off 5 bases at V and 2 bases at J, with 9 bases between the two ends. This CDR3 has 13 amino acids.

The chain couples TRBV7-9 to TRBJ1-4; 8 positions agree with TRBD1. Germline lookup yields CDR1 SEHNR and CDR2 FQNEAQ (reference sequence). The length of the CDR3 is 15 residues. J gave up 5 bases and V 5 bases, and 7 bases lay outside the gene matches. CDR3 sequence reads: CASSTLGDRNEKLFF. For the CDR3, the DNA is TGTGCCAGCAGCACCCTCGGGGACAGGAATGAAAAACTGTTTTTT. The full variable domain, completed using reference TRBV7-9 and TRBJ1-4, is DTGVSQNPRHKITKRGQNVTFRCDPISEHNRLYWYRQTLGQGPEFLTYFQNEAQLEKSRLLSDRFSAERPKGSFSTLEIQRTEQGDSAMYLCASSTLGDRNEKLFFGSGTQLSVL.

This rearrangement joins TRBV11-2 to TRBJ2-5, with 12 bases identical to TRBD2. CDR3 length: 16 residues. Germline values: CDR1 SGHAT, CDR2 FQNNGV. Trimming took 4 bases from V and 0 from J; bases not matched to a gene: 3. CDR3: CASSSGTSGYQETQYF. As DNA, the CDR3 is TGTGCCAGCAGCTCCGGGACTAGCGGGTACCAAGAGACCCAGTACTTC.

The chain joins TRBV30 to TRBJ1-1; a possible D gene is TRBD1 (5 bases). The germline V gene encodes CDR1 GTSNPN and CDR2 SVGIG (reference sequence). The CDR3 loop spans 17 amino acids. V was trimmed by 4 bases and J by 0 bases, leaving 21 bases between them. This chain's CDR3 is CAWIRDAPEGMNTEAFF. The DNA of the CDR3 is TGTGCCTGGATCCGGGACGCACCCGAAGGCATGAACACTGAAGCTTTCTTT.

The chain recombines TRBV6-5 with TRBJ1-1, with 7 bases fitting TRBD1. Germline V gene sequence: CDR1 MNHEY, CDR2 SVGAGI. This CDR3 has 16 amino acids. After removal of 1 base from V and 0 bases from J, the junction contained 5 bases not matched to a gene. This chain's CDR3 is CASSYFRGLVNTEAFF. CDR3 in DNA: TGTGCCAGCAGTTACTTTAGGGGGCTTGTGAACACTGAAGCTTTCTTT.

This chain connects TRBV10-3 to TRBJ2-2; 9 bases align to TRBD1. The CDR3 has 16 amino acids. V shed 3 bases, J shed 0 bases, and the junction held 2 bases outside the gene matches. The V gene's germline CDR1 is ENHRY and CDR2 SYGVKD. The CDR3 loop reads CAISDGTGTNTGELFF. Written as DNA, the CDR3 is TGTGCCATCAGTGATGGGACAGGGACGAACACCGGGGAGCTGTTTTTT.

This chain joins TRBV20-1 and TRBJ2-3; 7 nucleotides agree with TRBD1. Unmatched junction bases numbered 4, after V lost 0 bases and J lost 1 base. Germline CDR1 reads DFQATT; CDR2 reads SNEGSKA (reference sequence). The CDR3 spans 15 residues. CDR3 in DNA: TGCAGTGCTAGAGAACAGGGGAAGGGCACAGATACGCAGTATTTT. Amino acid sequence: CSAREQGKGTDTQYF.

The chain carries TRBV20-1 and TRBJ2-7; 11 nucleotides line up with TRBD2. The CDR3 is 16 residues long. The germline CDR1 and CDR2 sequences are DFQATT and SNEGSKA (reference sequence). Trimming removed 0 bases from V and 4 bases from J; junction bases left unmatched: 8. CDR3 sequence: CSARDEGLADQYEQYF. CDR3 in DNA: TGCAGTGCTAGAGATGAGGGACTAGCGGATCAGTACGAGCAGTACTTC.

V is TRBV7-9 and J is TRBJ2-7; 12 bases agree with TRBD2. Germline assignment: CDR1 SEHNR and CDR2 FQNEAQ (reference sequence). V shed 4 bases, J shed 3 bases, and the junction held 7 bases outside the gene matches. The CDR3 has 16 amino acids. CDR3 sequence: CASSSGLAGKIYEQYF. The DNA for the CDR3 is TGTGCCAGCAGCTCCGGACTAGCGGGGAAAATCTACGAGCAGTACTTC. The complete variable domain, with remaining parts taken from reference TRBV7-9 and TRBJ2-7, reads DTGVSQNPRHKITKRGQNVTFRCDPISEHNRLYWYRQTLGQGPEFLTYFQNEAQLEKSRLLSDRFSAERPKGSFSTLEIQRTEQGDSAMYLCASSSGLAGKIYEQYFGPGTRLTVT.

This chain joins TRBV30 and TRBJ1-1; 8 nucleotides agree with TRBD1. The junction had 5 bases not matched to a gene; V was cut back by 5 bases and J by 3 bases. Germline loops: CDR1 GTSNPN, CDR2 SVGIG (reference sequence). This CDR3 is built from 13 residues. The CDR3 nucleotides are TGTGCCTGGGGACAGGGTTCGGACACTGAAGCTTTCTTT. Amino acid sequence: CAWGQGSDTEAFF.

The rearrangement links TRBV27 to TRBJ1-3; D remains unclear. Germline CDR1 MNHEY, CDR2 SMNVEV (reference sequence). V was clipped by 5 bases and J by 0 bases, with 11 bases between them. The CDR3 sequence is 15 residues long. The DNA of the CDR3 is TGTGCCAGCAGTCCCGACCTACTCTCTGGAAACACCATATATTTT. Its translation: CASSPDLLSGNTIYF.

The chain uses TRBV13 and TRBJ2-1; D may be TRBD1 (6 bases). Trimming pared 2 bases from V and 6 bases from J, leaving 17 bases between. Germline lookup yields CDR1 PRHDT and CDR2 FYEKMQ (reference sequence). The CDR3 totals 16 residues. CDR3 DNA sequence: TGTGCCAGCAGCTTACAGGGGTTATCTGACTCCAATGAGCAGTTCTTC. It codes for CASSLQGLSDSNEQFF.

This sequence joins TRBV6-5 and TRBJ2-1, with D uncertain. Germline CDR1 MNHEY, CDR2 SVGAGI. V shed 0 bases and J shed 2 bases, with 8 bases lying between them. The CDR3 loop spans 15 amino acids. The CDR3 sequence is CASSYSKLPYNEQFF. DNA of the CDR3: TGTGCCAGCAGTTACTCGAAGCTACCCTACAATGAGCAGTTCTTC.